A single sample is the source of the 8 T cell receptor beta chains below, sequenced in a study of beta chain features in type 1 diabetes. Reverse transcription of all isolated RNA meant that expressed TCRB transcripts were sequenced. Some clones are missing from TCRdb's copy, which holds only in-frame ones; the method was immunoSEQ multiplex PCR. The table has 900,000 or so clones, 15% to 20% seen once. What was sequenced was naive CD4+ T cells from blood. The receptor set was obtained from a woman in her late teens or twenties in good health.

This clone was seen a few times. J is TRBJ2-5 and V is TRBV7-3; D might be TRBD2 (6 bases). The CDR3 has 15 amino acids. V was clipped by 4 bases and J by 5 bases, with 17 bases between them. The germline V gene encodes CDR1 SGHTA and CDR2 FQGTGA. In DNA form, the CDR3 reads TGTGCCAGCAGCTCAGCCCCCCTAGGAGGGGAGACCCAGTACTTC. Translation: CASSSAPLGGETQYF.

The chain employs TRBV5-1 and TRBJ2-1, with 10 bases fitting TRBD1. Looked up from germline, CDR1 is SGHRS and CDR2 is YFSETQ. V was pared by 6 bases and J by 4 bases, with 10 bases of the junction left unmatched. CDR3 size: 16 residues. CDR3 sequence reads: CASKIVGTGAYNEQFF. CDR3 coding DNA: TGCGCCAGCAAGATAGTGGGGACAGGGGCGTACAATGAGCAGTTCTTC.

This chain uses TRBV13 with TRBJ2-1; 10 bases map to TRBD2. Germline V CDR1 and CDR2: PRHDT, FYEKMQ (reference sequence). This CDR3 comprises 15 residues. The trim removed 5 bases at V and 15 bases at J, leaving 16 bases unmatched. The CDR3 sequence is CASSQRGTSETGGFF. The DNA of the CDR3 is TGTGCCAGCAGCCAAAGGGGGACTAGCGAGACTGGAGGGTTCTTC.

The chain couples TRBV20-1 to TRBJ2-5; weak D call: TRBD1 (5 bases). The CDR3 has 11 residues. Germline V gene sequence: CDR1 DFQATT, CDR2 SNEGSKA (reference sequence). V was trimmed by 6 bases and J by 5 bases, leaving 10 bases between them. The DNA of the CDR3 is TGCAGTGCCTGGGGCGGCGAGACCCAGTACTTC. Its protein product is CSAWGGETQYF.

The CDR3 spells CASSAWGDQPQHF. The CDR3 DNA sequence: TGTGCCAGCAGCGCCTGGGGAGATCAGCCCCAGCATTTT. The V call is TRBV9, the J call TRBJ1-5; D gene unclear. The V gene's germline CDR1 is SGDLS and CDR2 YYNGEE. V was clipped by 3 bases and J by 5 bases, with 9 bases between them. There are 13 residues in the CDR3.

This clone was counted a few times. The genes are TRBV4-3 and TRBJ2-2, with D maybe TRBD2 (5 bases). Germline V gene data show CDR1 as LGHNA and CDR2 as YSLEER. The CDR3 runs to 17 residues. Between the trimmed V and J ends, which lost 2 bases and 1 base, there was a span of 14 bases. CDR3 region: CASSQQLDLLNTGELFF. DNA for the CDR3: TGCGCCAGCAGCCAACAATTGGACTTATTGAACACCGGGGAGCTGTTTTTT.

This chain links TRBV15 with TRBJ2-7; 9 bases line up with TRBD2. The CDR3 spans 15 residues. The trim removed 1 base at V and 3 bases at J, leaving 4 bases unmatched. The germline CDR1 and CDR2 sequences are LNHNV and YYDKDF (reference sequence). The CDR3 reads CATSRAGSGSYEQYF. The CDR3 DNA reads TGTGCCACCAGCAGAGCGGGTAGCGGGAGCTACGAGCAGTACTTC.

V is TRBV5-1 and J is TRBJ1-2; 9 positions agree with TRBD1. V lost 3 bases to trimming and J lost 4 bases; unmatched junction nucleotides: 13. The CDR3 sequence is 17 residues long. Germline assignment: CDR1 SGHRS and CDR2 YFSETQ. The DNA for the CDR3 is TGCGCCAGCAGCTCTCCGGGACAGGGCCTTTCGGGCTATGGCTACACCTTC. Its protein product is CASSSPGQGLSGYGYTF.